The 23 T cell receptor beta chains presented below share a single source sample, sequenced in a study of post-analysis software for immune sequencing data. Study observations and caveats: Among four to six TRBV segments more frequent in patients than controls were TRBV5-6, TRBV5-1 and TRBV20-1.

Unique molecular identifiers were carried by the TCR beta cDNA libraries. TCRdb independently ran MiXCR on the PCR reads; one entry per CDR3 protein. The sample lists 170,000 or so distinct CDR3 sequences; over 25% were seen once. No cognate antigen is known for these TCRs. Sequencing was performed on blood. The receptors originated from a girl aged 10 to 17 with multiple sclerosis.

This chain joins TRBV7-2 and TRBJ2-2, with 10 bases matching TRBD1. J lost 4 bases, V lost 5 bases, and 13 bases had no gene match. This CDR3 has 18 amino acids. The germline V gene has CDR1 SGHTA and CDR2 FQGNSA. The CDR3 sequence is CASSQRQGAHGSTGELFF. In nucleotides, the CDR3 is TGTGCCAGCAGCCAAAGACAGGGGGCACACGGGAGCACCGGGGAGCTGTTTTTT.

CDR3 protein: CASSLDGGRDTQYF. The CDR3 coding sequence is TGTGCCAGCAGCTTAGATGGCGGGAGAGATACGCAGTATTTT. The chain has TRBV7-2 and TRBJ2-3; 7 nucleotides line up with TRBD2. CDR3 size: 14 residues. V shed 1 base and J 5 bases; nucleotides not matched to a gene: 3. Germline CDR1 and CDR2: SGHTA and FQGNSA.

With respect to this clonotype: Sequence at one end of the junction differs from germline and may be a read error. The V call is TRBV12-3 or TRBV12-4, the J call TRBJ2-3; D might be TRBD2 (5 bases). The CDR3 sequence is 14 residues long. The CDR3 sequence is CASSQGSSTDAQYF. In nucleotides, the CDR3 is TGTGCCAGCAGCCAAGGATCTAGCACAGATGCGCAGTATTTT.

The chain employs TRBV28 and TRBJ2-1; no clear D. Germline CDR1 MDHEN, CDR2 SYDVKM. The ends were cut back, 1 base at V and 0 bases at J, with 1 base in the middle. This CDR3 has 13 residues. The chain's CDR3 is CASSLFSYNEQFF. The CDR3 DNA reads TGTGCCAGCAGTTTATTCTCCTACAATGAGCAGTTCTTC.

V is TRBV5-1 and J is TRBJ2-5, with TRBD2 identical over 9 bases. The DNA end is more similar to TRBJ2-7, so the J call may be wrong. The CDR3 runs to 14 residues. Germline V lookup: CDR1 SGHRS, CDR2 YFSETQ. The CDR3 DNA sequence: TGCGCCAGCAGCTTGGTCGCGGGAGGGTTCGAGCAGTACTTC. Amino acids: CASSLVAGGFEQYF.

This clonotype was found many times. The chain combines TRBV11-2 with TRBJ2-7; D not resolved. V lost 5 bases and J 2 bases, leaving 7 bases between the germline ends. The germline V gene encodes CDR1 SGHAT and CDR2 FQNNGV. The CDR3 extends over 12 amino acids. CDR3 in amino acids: CASSPSPYEQYF. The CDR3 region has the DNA TGTGCCAGCAGCCCCTCCCCCTACGAGCAGTACTTC.

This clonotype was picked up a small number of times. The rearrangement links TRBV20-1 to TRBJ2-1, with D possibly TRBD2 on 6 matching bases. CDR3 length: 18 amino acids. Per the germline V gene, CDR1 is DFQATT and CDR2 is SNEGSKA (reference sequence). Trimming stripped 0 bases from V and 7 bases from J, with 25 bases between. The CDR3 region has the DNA TGCAGTGCTAGAGATTGGTACGGGGGAGGCCTACTAAAGAATGAGCAGTTCTTC. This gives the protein CSARDWYGGGLLKNEQFF.

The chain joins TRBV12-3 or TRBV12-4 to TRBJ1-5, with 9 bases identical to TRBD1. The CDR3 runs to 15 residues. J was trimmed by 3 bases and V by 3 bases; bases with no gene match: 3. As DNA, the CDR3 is TGTGCCAGCAGTTTTGGGACAGGGCCCAATCAGCCCCAGCATTTT. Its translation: CASSFGTGPNQPQHF.

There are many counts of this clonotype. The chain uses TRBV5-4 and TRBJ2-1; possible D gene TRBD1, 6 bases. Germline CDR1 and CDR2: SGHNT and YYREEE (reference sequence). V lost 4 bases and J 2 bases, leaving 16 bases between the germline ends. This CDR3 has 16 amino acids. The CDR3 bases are TGTGCCAGCAGCCCCGCTCCGCAGGGGACCTACAATGAGCAGTTCTTC. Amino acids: CASSPAPQGTYNEQFF.

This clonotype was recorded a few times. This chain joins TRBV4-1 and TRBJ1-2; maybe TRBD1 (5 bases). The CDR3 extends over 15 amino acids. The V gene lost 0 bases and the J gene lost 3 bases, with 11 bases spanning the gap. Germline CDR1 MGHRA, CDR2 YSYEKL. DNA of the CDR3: TGCGCCAGCAGCCAAGATGAGGGGCCAGACTATGGCTACACCTTC. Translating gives CASSQDEGPDYGYTF.

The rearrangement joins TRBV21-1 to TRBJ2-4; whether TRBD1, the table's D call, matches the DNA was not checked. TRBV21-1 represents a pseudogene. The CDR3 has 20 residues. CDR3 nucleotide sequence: TGTGCCGGCAGCAAGCAACCACAGGGAAGAGTCCGCCTAGCCAAAAACATTCAGTACTTC. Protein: CAGSKQPQGRVRLAKNIQYF.

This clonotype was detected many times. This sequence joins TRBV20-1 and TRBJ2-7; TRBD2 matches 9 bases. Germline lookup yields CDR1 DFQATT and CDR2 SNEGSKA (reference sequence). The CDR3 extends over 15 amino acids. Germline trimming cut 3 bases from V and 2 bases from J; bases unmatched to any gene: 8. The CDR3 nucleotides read TGCAGTGCTAGGCGACGGGCGGGAGGGCCCTACGAGCAGTACTTC. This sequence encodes CSARRRAGGPYEQYF.

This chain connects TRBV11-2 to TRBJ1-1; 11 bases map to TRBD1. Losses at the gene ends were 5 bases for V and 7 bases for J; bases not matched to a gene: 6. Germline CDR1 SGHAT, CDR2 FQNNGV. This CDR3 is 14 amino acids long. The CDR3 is CASSRWTGGVEAFF. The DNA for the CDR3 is TGTGCCAGCAGCCGCTGGACAGGGGGCGTTGAAGCTTTCTTT.

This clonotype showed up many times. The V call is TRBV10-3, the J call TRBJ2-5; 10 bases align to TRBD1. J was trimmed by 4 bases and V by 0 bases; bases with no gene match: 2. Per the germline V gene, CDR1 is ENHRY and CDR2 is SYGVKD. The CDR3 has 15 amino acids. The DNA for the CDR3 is TGTGCCATCAGTGAGTCGACAGGGGGCTTAGAGACCCAGTACTTC. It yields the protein CAISESTGGLETQYF.

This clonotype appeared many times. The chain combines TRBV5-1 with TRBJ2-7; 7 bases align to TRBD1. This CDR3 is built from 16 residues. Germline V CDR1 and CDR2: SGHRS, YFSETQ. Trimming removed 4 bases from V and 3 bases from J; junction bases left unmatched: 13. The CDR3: CASSRDAGTAIYEQYF. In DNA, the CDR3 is TGCGCCAGCAGCAGAGACGCCGGGACAGCCATCTACGAGCAGTACTTC. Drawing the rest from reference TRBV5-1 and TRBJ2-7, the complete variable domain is KAGVTQTPRYLIKTRGQQVTLSCSPISGHRSVSWYQQTPGQGLQFLFEYFSETQRNKGNFPGRFSGRQFSNSRSEMNVSTLELGDSALYLCASSRDAGTAIYEQYFGPGTRLTVT.

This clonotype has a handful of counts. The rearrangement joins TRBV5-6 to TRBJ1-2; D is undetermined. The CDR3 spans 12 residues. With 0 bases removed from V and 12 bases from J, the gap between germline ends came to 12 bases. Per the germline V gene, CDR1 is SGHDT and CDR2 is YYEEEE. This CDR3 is CASSLDQRADTF. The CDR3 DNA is TGTGCCAGCAGCTTGGACCAACGAGCGGACACCTTC.

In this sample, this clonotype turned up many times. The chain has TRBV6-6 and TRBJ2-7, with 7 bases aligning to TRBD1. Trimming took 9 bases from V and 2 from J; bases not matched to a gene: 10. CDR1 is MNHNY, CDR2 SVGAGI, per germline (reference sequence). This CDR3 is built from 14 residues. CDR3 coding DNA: TGTGCCAGTTCAGGGACAGCAGGTACCTACGAGCAGTACTTC. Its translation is CASSGTAGTYEQYF.

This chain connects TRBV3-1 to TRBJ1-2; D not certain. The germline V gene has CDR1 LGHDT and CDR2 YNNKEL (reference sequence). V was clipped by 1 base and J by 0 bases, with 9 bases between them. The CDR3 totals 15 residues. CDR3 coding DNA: TGTGCCAGCAGCCAAGGAGGGATTACTAACTATGGCTACACCTTC. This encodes CASSQGGITNYGYTF.

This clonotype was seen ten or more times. CDR3 sequence reads: CASSLSGRYQETQYF. The CDR3 coding sequence is TGCGCCAGCAGCTTATCCGGCAGGTACCAAGAGACCCAGTACTTC. The genes are TRBV5-1 and TRBJ2-5; no clear D. Trimming shortened V by 2 bases and J by 0 bases, and 11 bases separated the two germline ends. From germline, CDR1 is SGHRS and CDR2 YFSETQ. The CDR3 spans 15 residues. Full variable domain (rest looked up from reference TRBV5-1 and TRBJ2-5): KAGVTQTPRYLIKTRGQQVTLSCSPISGHRSVSWYQQTPGQGLQFLFEYFSETQRNKGNFPGRFSGRQFSNSRSEMNVSTLELGDSALYLCASSLSGRYQETQYFGPGTRLLVL.

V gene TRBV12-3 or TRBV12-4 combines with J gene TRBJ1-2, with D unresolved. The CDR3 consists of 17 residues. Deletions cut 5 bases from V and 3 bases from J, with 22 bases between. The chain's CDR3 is CASSPRELSFSHYGYTF. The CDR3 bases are TGTGCCAGCAGTCCCCGAGAGCTCTCTTTCTCTCACTATGGCTACACCTTC.

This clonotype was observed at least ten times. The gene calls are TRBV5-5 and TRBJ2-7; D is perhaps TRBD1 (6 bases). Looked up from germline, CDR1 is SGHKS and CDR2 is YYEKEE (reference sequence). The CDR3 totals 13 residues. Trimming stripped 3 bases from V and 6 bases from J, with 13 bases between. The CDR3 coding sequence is TGTGCCAGCAGCTCAGGGGTAGGAAGCGAGCAGTACTTC. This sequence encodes CASSSGVGSEQYF. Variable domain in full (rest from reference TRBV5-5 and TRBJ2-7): DAGVTQSPTHLIKTRGQQVTLRCSPISGHKSVSWYQQVLGQGPQFIFQYYEKEERGRGNFPDRFSARQFPNYSSELNVNALLLGDSALYLCASSSGVGSEQYFGPGTRLTVT.

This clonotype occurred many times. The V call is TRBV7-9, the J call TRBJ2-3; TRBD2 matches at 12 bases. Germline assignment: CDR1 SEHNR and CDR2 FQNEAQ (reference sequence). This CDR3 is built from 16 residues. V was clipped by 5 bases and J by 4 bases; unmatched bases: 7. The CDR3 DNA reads TGTGCCAGCAGCGCGACTAGCGGGAGAGGCGCAGATACGCAGTATTTT. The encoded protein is CASSATSGRGADTQYF.

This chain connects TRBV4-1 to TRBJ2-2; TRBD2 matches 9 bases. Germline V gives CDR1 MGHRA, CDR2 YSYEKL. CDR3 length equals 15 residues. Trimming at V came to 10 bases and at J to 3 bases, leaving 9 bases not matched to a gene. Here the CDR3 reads CATSRLAEYTGELFF. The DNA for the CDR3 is TGCGCCACCTCACGACTAGCGGAGTACACCGGGGAGCTGTTTTTT.